These T cell receptor beta chains were read from a single sample in a study of type 1 and type 2 diabetes patients. Each CDR3 protein gets one entry after TCRdb re-called the multiplex PCR reads with MiXCR. The sample gives fewer than 350,000 distinct CDR3 sequences, around 47% of which show up once; approximately 13% is in the top ten. Specimen: peripheral blood mononuclear cells (PBMCs). The origin of the receptors is a man between 18 and 35 years old with type 2 diabetes. CDR3s include the opening cysteine and the closing phenylalanine or tryptophan. Each record gives: D gene, V gene, J gene, CDR3 protein. A D gene is named only where the DNA matches it firmly.

.,TRBV4-1,TRBJ2-7,CASSQDGAYEQYF
.,TRBV6-5,TRBJ1-1,CASSPNPVEPVAFF
TRBD1,TRBV20-1,TRBJ2-7,CSAGHLDRGEQYF
.,TRBV30,TRBJ1-4,CAWSVETANEKLFF
TRBD2,TRBV13,TRBJ2-3,CASSRMTSGYTDTQYF
.,TRBV7-3,TRBJ1-4,CASSSGRTGINEKLFF
.,TRBV27,TRBJ1-1,CASSQPSGSTTEAFF
.,TRBV28,TRBJ2-7,CASSRAYYEQYF
.,TRBV15,TRBJ2-7,CATSREDSDQGAYEQYF
.,TRBV20-1,TRBJ2-5,CSVKMGETQYF
.,TRBV12-3/TRBV12-4,TRBJ1-4,CASSLGRTLIEKLFF
TRBD1,TRBV7-6,TRBJ1-4,CASSSRARQGHEKLFF
.,TRBV12-3/TRBV12-4,TRBJ1-1,CASSPRGTEAFF
TRBD1,TRBV30,TRBJ2-7,CAWSVSRQGALNEQYF
.,TRBV7-4,TRBJ1-2,CASSRERHPNYGYTF
.,TRBV10-2,TRBJ2-7,CASALMVDEQYF
.,TRBV2,TRBJ2-3,CASTTSLRGTDTQYF
.,TRBV27,TRBJ2-7,CASSLYMETYEQYF
.,TRBV10-3,TRBJ2-7,CAISESRSGSGYEQYF
.,TRBV19,TRBJ1-1,CASSMSAGGNTEAFF
.,TRBV6-5,TRBJ2-5,CASRLRLRATGQETQYF
TRBD1,TRBV30,TRBJ2-5,CAWNPGQGETQYF
.,TRBV7-2,TRBJ2-3,CASSSDRDGSTDTQYF
.,TRBV9,TRBJ1-1,CASSEVSSNTEAFF
TRBD1,TRBV5-1,TRBJ1-1,CASSRTGMGTEAFF
.,TRBV5-1,TRBJ2-6,CASSWTHSGANVLTF
TRBD1,TRBV10-3,TRBJ1-1,CAISPGQGENTEAFF
TRBD2,TRBV7-2,TRBJ2-7,CASSQRTSGGAGEQYF
.,TRBV2,TRBJ2-5,CASSKAGLVETQYF
TRBD2,TRBV15,TRBJ2-4,CATSRDAGSGGIQYF
TRBD1,TRBV7-8,TRBJ2-7,CASSRTGTGANEQYF
.,TRBV7-2,TRBJ2-3,CASSLVVPTDTQYF
TRBD2,TRBV20-1,TRBJ2-1,CSASFSRGGNEQFF
.,TRBV2,TRBJ1-1,CASNYRRENTEAFF
.,TRBV2,TRBJ2-7,CASSSGPVTYEQYF
.,TRBV7-3,.,CASSLVPGDTLHLTQYF
.,TRBV2,TRBJ2-7,CASREFYEQYF
.,TRBV19,TRBJ1-2,CASRRPGPPYGYTF
TRBD1,TRBV20-1,TRBJ2-7,CSAPGTGTVYSYEQYF
TRBD1,TRBV4-1,.,CASSLRKDRGNEQYF
.,TRBV5-1,TRBJ1-1,CASSYSSRAEAFF
.,TRBV10-3,TRBJ2-7,CAISESDSPYEQYF
TRBD2,TRBV12-3/TRBV12-4,TRBJ2-5,CASTPEILAGGETQYF
TRBD2,TRBV6-6,TRBJ2-7,CASSSLTSGTYEQYF
.,TRBV11-1,TRBJ1-6,CASSSTRGLSPLHF
TRBD1,TRBV6-2/TRBV6-3,TRBJ2-1,CASSPGDSYNEQFF
TRBD1,TRBV19,TRBJ1-1,CASSIVGLNRGLNTEAFF
.,TRBV9,TRBJ1-1,CASSLEIRGGTEAFF
.,TRBV20-1,TRBJ2-7,CSGMVYEQYF
.,TRBV28,TRBJ2-7,CASSFGGPSYEQYF
.,TRBV7-2,TRBJ2-7,CASRWEEGHYEQYF